Listed below are T cell receptor beta chains from one sample, sequenced in a study of OX40 agonist ivuxolimab in advanced cancers. This table comes from immunoSEQ multiplex PCR, and its TCRdb copy is limited to in-frame clones, with some not included. The sample carries some 68,000 clones, roughly 83% recorded once. Sample: CD4+ or CD8+ T cells sorted from blood, taken in a trial of the OX40 agonist ivuxolimab. The source of these receptors is an adult with an advanced solid tumor such as melanoma, head and neck, liver or kidney cancer. Both conserved end residues are part of each CDR3.

j_call: TRBJ2-3; v_call: TRBV27; cdr3_aa: CASSPQGTDTQYF
j_call: TRBJ1-1; v_call: TRBV6-5; cdr3_aa: CASTQGAESREAFF
j_call: TRBJ2-1; v_call: TRBV10-3; cdr3_aa: CAIAPGTGYNEQFF
j_call: TRBJ1-5; v_call: TRBV2; cdr3_aa: CASSEDRVISNQPQHF
j_call: TRBJ1-2; v_call: TRBV7-2; cdr3_aa: CASSLLQRDGYTF
j_call: TRBJ2-5; v_call: TRBV7-2; cdr3_aa: CASSSGYRVETQYF
j_call: TRBJ2-3; v_call: TRBV2; cdr3_aa: CASTPFSSTDTQYF
j_call: TRBJ1-2; v_call: TRBV4-1; cdr3_aa: CASSQDWDVGHGYTF
j_call: TRBJ1-2; v_call: TRBV6-1; cdr3_aa: CASSDGEGVPYTF
j_call: TRBJ2-7; v_call: TRBV18; cdr3_aa: CASSPHRGSYEQYF
j_call: TRBJ1-4; v_call: TRBV5-6; cdr3_aa: CASRTTGTGNEKLFF
j_call: TRBJ1-6; v_call: TRBV5-4; cdr3_aa: CASRVTGGARNSPLHF
j_call: TRBJ1-2; v_call: TRBV6-5; cdr3_aa: CASSYGQGKVNGYTF
j_call: TRBJ1-5; v_call: TRBV6-5; cdr3_aa: CASSWTGGQPQHF
j_call: TRBJ2-3; v_call: TRBV29-1; cdr3_aa: CSAAFTDTQYF
j_call: TRBJ1-2; v_call: TRBV9; cdr3_aa: CASSVVQDRGYTF
j_call: TRBJ1-3; v_call: TRBV2; cdr3_aa: CATREIRNTIYF
j_call: TRBJ1-1; v_call: TRBV11-2; cdr3_aa: CASSEEGWGSTF
j_call: TRBJ1-1; v_call: TRBV2; cdr3_aa: CASSERSGGATEAFF
j_call: TRBJ2-5; v_call: TRBV7-9; cdr3_aa: CAQTMGVQETQYF
j_call: TRBJ1-2; v_call: TRBV28; cdr3_aa: CASRMTRTGYTF
j_call: TRBJ2-5; v_call: TRBV6-1; cdr3_aa: CAGQRRQGVHGTQYF
j_call: TRBJ2-5; v_call: TRBV5-4; cdr3_aa: CASNPGGGWETQYF
j_call: TRBJ1-5; v_call: TRBV6-1; cdr3_aa: CASLSTGGLQPQHF
j_call: TRBJ2-1; v_call: TRBV7-6; cdr3_aa: CASSFHPNEQFF
j_call: TRBJ1-5; v_call: TRBV7-2; cdr3_aa: CASSRNSNQPQHF
j_call: TRBJ2-3; v_call: TRBV6-1; cdr3_aa: CASSMEGPNTDTQYF
j_call: TRBJ1-2; v_call: TRBV28; cdr3_aa: CASSFGPGGGYTF
j_call: TRBJ2-7; v_call: TRBV11-2; cdr3_aa: CASSFDSKRSYEQYF
j_call: TRBJ2-7; v_call: TRBV6-1; cdr3_aa: CASSKIRGHYEQYF
j_call: TRBJ1-1; v_call: TRBV7-9; cdr3_aa: CASSFRGQFETEAFF
j_call: TRBJ2-3; v_call: TRBV19; cdr3_aa: CASSFGLAGASTDTQYF
j_call: TRBJ2-5; v_call: TRBV18; cdr3_aa: CASSPPGTGVETQYF
j_call: TRBJ2-1; v_call: TRBV5-8; cdr3_aa: CASRGYADNEQFF
j_call: TRBJ1-1; v_call: TRBV5-8; cdr3_aa: CASSLEPANTEAFF
j_call: TRBJ2-1; v_call: TRBV10-3; cdr3_aa: CAISSISGGAYNEQFF
j_call: TRBJ2-2; v_call: TRBV28; cdr3_aa: CASTPRGQGIGELFF
j_call: TRBJ2-2; v_call: TRBV5-8; cdr3_aa: CASSLRGFITGELFF
j_call: TRBJ2-7; v_call: TRBV7-6; cdr3_aa: CASSSQGGVSQQYF
j_call: TRBJ1-6; v_call: TRBV14; cdr3_aa: CASSQAPGGGINSPLHF
j_call: TRBJ2-7; v_call: TRBV23-1; cdr3_aa: CARGWRGSHEQYF
j_call: TRBJ1-3; v_call: TRBV7-6; cdr3_aa: CASSLSRPGGSGNTIYF
j_call: TRBJ1-2; v_call: TRBV19; cdr3_aa: CASSNRAVPTANYGYTF
j_call: TRBJ1-1; v_call: TRBV6-6; cdr3_aa: CASSQGPQQNTEAFF
j_call: TRBJ2-5; v_call: TRBV19; cdr3_aa: CASSSRGGGETQYF
j_call: TRBJ1-5; v_call: TRBV5-6; cdr3_aa: CASSLADRDQPQHF
j_call: TRBJ2-3; v_call: TRBV7-7; cdr3_aa: CASSLTGSTDTQYF
j_call: TRBJ1-1; v_call: TRBV27; cdr3_aa: CASSLRSGNTEAFF